This T cell receptor beta chain derives from a study of response to subunit inactivated influenza vaccine. With respect to this clonotype: Its antigen is not known.

V was pared by 2 bases and J by 1 base, with 9 bases between. There are 14 residues in the CDR3. CDR1 and CDR2 (germline): SGHRS, YFSETQ. The study's findings and limits: Authors suggested each seasonal influenza vaccination recruits few new T cells.

TCRdb itself ran the RT-PCR reads through MiXCR, one entry per CDR3 protein. This table holds about 800,000 distinct CDR3 sequences, 21% found once. The sequencing used PBMCs from blood, collected 5 days after vaccination. This TCR derives from a man in his fifties who received an inactivated influenza vaccine. The chain combines TRBV5-1 with TRBJ2-5; D possibly corresponds to TRBD1 (5 bases). CDR3 nucleotide sequence: TGCGCCAGCAGCTTACAGGCTTCCCAAGAGACCCAGTACTTC. It specifies CASSLQASQETQYF. Full variable domain (rest looked up from reference TRBV5-1 and TRBJ2-5): KAGVTQTPRYLIKTRGQQVTLSCSPISGHRSVSWYQQTPGQGLQFLFEYFSETQRNKGNFPGRFSGRQFSNSRSEMNVSTLELGDSALYLCASSLQASQETQYFGPGTRLLVL.